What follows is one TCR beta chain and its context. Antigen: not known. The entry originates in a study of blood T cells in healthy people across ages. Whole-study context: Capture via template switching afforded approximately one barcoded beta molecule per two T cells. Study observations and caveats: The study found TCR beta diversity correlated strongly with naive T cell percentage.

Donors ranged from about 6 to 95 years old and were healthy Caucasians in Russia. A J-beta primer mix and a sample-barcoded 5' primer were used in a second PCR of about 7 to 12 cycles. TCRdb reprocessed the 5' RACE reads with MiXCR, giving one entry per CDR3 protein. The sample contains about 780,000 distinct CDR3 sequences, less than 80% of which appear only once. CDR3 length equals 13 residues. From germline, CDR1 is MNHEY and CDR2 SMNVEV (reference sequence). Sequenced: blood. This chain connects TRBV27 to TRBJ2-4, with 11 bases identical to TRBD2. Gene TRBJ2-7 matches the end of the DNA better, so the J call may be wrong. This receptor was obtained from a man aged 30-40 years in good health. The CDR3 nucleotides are TGTGCCAGCAAGCCGGGACTAGCGGACGAGCAGTACTTC. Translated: CASKPGLADEQYF.